This T cell receptor (beta chain) was retrieved from a study of cytomegalovirus exposure and HLA in healthy donors. The CDR3 is 15 amino acids. Per the germline V gene, CDR1 is MGHDK and CDR2 is SYGVNS. V was clipped by 2 bases and J by 6 bases; unmatched bases: 8. PCR employed 60 Vbeta and 13 Jbeta primers. Assay used: immunoSEQ multiplex PCR; TCRdb lists only in-frame clones, some missing. The sample lists 100,000 to 150,000 clones, approximately 81% occurring once. The sequenced sample was PBMCs. J is TRBJ1-2 and V is TRBV25-1, with TRBD1 identical over 8 bases. This TCR was sampled from a young man in good health and CMV-seropositive. As DNA, the CDR3 is TGTGCCAGCAGTGAAAGTGACAGGGGAGGGAATGGCTACACCTTC. This translates into CASSESDRGGNGYTF.